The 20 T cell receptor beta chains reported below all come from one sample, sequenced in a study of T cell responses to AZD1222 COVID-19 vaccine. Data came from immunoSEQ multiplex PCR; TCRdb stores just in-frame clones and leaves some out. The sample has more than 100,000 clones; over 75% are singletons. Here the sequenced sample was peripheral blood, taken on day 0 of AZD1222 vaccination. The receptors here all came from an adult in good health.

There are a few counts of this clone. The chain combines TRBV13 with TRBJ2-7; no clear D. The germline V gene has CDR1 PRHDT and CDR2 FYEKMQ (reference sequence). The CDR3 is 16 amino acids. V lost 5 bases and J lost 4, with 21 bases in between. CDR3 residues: CASSPRPAPRGYEQYF. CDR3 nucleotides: TGTGCCAGCAGCCCTCGCCCCGCCCCCCGAGGATACGAGCAGTACTTC.

The chain's CDR3 is CASTVDRGRYEQYF. The CDR3 DNA reads as TGTGCCAGCACTGTGGACAGGGGGAGGTACGAGCAGTACTTC. J is TRBJ2-7 and V is TRBV5-5, with TRBD1 identical over 10 bases. The CDR3 extends over 14 amino acids. V was pared by 6 bases and J by 4 bases, with 7 bases of the junction left unmatched. Looked up from germline, CDR1 is SGHKS and CDR2 is YYEKEE (reference sequence).

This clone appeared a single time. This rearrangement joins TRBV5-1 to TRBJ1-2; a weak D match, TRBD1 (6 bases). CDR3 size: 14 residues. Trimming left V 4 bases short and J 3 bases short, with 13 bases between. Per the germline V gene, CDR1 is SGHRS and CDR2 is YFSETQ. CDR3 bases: TGCGCCAGCAGCCCAGGGGTGGCGGACTATGGCTACACCTTC. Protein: CASSPGVADYGYTF.

The CDR3 bases are TGTGCCAGCTCACCACGCCCCTCTGAGGCCAAAAACATTCAGTACTTC. It codes for CASSPRPSEAKNIQYF. The J gene is TRBJ2-4, the V gene TRBV18; D call uncertain. The CDR3 runs 16 residues. CDR1 KGHSH and CDR2 LQKENI come from the germline V gene. Trimming cost V 1 base and J 1 base, with 11 bases left between them.

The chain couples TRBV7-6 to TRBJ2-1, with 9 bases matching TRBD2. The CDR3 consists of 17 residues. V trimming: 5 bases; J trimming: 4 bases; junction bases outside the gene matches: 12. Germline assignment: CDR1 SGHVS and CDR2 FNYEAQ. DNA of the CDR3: TGTGCCAGCAGCCATGGGCGGCGGGGGGGCCCATACAATGAGCAGTTCTTC. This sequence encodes CASSHGRRGGPYNEQFF.

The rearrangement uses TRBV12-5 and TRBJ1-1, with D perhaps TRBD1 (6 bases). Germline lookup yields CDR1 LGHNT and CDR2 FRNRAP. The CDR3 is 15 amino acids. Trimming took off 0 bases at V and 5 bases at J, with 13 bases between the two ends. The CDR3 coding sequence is TGTGCTAGTGGTTTGGTACGAGGGGGGCGAACTGAAGCTTTCTTT. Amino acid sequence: CASGLVRGGRTEAFF.

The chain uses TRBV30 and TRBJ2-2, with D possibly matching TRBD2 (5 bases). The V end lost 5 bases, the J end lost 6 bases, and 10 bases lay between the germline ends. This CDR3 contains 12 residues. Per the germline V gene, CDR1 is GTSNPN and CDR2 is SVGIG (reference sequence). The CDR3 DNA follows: TGTGCCTGGGCTGGACTCCCCGGGGAGCTGTTTTTT. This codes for CAWAGLPGELFF.

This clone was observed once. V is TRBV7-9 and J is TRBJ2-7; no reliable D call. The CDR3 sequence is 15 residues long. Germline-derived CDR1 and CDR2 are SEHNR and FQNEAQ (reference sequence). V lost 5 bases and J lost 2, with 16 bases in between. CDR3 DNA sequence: TGTGCCAGCAGCGCCGACGGACCATATACCTACGAGCAGTACTTC. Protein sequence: CASSADGPYTYEQYF.

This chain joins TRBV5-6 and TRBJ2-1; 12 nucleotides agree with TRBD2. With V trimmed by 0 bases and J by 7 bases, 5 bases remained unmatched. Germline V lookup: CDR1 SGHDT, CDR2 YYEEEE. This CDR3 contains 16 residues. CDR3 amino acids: CASSLGLAGVANEQFF. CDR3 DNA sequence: TGTGCCAGCAGCTTGGGACTAGCGGGGGTCGCGAATGAGCAGTTCTTC.

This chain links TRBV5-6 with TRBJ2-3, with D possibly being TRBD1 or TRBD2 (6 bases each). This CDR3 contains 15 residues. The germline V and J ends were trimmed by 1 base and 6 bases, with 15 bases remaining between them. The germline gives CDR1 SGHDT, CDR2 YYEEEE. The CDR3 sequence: CASSLRGPVLDTQYF. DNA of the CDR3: TGTGCCAGCAGCTTGCGGGGGCCGGTTCTTGATACGCAGTATTTT.

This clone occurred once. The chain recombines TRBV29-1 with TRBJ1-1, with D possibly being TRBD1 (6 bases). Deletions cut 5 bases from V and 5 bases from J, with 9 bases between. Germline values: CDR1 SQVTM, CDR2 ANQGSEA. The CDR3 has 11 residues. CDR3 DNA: TGCAGCGTTCGGACAGAAACTGAAGCTTTCTTT. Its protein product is CSVRTETEAFF.

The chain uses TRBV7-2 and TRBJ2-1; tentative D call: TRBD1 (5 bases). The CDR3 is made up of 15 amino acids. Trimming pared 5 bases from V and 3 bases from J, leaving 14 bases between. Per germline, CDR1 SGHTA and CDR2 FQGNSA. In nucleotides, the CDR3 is TGTGCCAGCAGCACAGGACCAGACGACTACAATGAGCAGTTCTTC. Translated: CASSTGPDDYNEQFF.

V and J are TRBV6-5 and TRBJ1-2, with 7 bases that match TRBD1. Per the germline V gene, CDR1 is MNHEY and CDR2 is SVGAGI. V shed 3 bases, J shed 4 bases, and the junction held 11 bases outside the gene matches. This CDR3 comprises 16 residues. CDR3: CASSYVSGTASYGYTF. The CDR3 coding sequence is TGTGCCAGCAGTTATGTCTCCGGGACAGCTTCCTATGGCTACACCTTC.

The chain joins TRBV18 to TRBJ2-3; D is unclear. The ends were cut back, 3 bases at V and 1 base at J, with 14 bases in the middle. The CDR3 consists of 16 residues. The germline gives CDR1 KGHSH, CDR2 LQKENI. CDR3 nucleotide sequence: TGTGCCAGCTCACCGTCGCTAGTCTTGGGCACAGATACGCAGTATTTT. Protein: CASSPSLVLGTDTQYF.

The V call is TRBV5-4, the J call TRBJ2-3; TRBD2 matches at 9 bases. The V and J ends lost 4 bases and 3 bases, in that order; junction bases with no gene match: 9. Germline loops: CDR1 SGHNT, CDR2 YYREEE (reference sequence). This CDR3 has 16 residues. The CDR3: CASSLKGLAETDTQYF. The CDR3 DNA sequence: TGTGCCAGCAGCCTTAAGGGACTAGCTGAGACAGATACGCAGTATTTT.

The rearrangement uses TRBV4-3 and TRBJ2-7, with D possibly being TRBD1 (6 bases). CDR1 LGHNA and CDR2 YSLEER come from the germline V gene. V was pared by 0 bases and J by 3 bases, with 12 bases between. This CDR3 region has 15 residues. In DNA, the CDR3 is TGCGCCAGCAGCCAAGATCAGGGGTTATACTACGAGCAGTACTTC. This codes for CASSQDQGLYYEQYF.

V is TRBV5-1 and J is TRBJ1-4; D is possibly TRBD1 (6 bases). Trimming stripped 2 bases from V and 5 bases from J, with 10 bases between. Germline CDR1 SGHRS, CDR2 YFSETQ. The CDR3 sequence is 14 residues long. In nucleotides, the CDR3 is TGCGCCAGCAGCTTCGGGCAGGGGAATGAAAAACTGTTTTTT. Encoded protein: CASSFGQGNEKLFF.

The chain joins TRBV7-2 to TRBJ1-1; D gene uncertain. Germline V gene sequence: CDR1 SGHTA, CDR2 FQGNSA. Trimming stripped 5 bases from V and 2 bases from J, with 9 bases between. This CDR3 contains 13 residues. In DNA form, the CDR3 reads TGTGCCAGCAGCCGGACTCTAAACACTGAAGCTTTCTTT. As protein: CASSRTLNTEAFF. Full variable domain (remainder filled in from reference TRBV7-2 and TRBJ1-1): GAGVSQSPSNKVTEKGKDVELRCDPISGHTALYWYRQSLGQGLEFLIYFQGNSAPDKSGLPSDRFSAERTGGSVSTLTIQRTQQEDSAVYLCASSRTLNTEAFFGQGTRLTVV.

The CDR3 bases are TGTGCCAGCAGTCCGGGGACTATCACAGATACGCAGTATTTT. This codes for CASSPGTITDTQYF. The chain employs TRBV6-5 and TRBJ2-3; 7 bases fit TRBD2. With V trimmed by 5 bases and J by 2 bases, 4 bases remained unmatched. From germline, CDR1 is MNHEY and CDR2 SVGAGI. CDR3 length equals 14 residues.

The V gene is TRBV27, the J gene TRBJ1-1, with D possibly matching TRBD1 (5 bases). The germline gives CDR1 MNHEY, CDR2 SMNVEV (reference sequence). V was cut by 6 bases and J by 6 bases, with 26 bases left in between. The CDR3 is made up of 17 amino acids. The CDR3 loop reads CASSGLVRGPMNPEAFF. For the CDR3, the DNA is TGTGCCAGCAGCGGCCTTGTTAGGGGCCCTATGAATCCTGAAGCTTTCTTT.